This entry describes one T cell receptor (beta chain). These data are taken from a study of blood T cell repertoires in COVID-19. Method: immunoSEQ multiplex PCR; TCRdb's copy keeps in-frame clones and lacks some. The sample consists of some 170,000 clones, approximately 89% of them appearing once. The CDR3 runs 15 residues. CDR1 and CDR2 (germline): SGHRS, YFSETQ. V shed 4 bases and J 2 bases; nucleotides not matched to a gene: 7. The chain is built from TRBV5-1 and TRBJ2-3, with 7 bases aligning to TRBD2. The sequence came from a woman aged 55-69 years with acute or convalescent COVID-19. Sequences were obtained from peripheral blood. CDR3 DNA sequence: TGCGCCAGCAGCCCGTTAGCGGGCCCCACAGATACGCAGTATTTT. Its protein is CASSPLAGPTDTQYF.